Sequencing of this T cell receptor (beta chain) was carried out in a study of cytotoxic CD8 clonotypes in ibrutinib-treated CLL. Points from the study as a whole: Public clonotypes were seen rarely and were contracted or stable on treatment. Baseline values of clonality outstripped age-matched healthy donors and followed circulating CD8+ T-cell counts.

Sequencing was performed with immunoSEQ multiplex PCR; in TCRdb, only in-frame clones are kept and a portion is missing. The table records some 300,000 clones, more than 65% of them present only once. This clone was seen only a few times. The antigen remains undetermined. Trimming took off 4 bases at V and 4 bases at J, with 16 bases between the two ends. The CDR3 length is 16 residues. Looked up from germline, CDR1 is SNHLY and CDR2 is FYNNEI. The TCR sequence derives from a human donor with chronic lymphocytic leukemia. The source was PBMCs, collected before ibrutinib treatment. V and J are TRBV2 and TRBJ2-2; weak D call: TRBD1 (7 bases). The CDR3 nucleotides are TGTGCCAGCAGTGTAGGACAGGTGACTAGCACCGGGGAGCTGTTTTTT. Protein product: CASSVGQVTSTGELFF. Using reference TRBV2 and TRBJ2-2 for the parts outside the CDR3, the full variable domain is EPEVTQTPSHQVTQMGQEVILRCVPISNHLYFYWYRQILGQKVEFLVSFYNNEISEKSEIFDDQFSVERPDGSNFTLKIRSTKLEDSAMYFCASSVGQVTSTGELFFGEGSRLTVL.